This T cell receptor beta chain derives from a study of identical twins. V lost 3 bases, J lost 4 bases, and 14 bases lay in between. Germline assignment: CDR1 SGHDT and CDR2 YYEEEE. CDR3 length equals 15 residues. TCRdb re-derived calls from the 5' RACE reads in MiXCR, one entry per CDR3 protein. The sample has just over 450,000 distinct CDR3 sequences; more than 13% are singletons. There are a few counts of this clonotype. Another study also made use of these data, one on yellow fever vaccine responses in identical twins.

The chain has TRBV5-6 and TRBJ2-1; D call uncertain. Material for sequencing was CD4+ T cells sorted from blood. This TCR was recovered from a woman in her late teens or twenties in good health. CDR3 residues: CASSSLQLLYNEQFF. The CDR3 DNA reads as TGTGCCAGCAGCTCCCTCCAGCTTCTATACAATGAGCAGTTCTTC.